These T cell receptor beta chains were read from a single sample in a study of T cell responses to AZD1222 COVID-19 vaccine. The protocol was immunoSEQ multiplex PCR, while the TCRdb copy is restricted to in-frame clones and leaves out a portion. Of about 160,000 clones listed, roughly nine tenths were seen once; the top ten hold around 3.8%. Sample: peripheral blood, taken 28 days after the second AZD1222 dose. The receptors were sampled from an adult who received the AZD1222 COVID-19 vaccine. Each CDR3 is given with its conserved first and last residue. A D gene is named only where the DNA matches it firmly. Size values are once, few and many counts, or a class for expanded clones, and some rows have none.

>TRBJ1-1|TRBV19|.|.
TGTGCCAGTACCTTGAGCGGACCGAACACTGAAGCTTTCTTT
CASTLSGPNTEAFF
>TRBJ2-3|TRBV19|TRBD2|.
TGTGCCAGTAGTATTGGCCTAGGCGGGAGGGCCGCAGATACGCAGTATTTT
CASSIGLGGRAADTQYF
>TRBJ1-3|TRBV19|TRBD1|.
TGTGCCAGTAGTAACCAGGGGGCGCCCGGAAACACCATATATTTT
CASSNQGAPGNTIYF
>TRBJ2-7|TRBV6-2/TRBV6-3|TRBD1|.
TGTGCCAGCAGTTACTCGGGGACAGGGGACCCCTACGAGCAGTACTTC
CASSYSGTGDPYEQYF
>TRBJ2-1|TRBV6-4|TRBD2|few
TGTGCCAGCAGTGGGAGCGGGAGAGGAGGCAATGAGCAGTTCTTC
CASSGSGRGGNEQFF
>TRBJ2-7|TRBV7-2|TRBD2|.
TGTGCCAGCAGCTATTCTAGCGGAGCCTACGAGCAGTACTTC
CASSYSSGAYEQYF
>TRBJ2-7|TRBV5-1|.|.
TGCGCCAGCAGCTTGGCCGTCAGTTCCGAGCAGTACTTC
CASSLAVSSEQYF
>TRBJ1-2|TRBV12-1|.|.
TGTGCCAGCAGACGGGACAGGGGAACCTATGGCTACACCTTC
CASRRDRGTYGYTF
>TRBJ1-1|TRBV7-2|TRBD1|once
TGTGCCAGCAGCTTAGGGGGGGGACAGGGCCCTCGGAGCACTGAAGCTTTCTTT
CASSLGGGQGPRSTEAFF
>TRBJ2-2|TRBV5-6|.|.
TGTGCCAGCAGCTTCCGCGGGGCGAACACCGGGGAGCTGTTTTTT
CASSFRGANTGELFF
>TRBJ2-3|TRBV5-1|.|.
TGCGCCAGCAGCTTGGAAAGTCTACCAGGGGATACGCAGTATTTT
CASSLESLPGDTQYF
>TRBJ2-7|TRBV5-1|TRBD2|.
TGCGCCAGCAGCTTGAGTGGCGGGAGAGGCTCCTACGAGCAGTACTTC
CASSLSGGRGSYEQYF
>TRBJ2-7|TRBV18|TRBD1|.
TGTGCCAGCTCACTGACAGGGCTCTACGAGCAGTACTTC
CASSLTGLYEQYF
>TRBJ2-7|TRBV30|.|.
TGTGCCTGGAGGCCCCAGCTGGGCGAGCAGTACTTC
CAWRPQLGEQYF
>TRBJ2-7|TRBV6-6|TRBD2|.
TGTGCCAGCAGGAAGAGCGGGAGGGCCTACGAGCAGTACTTC
CASRKSGRAYEQYF
>TRBJ2-1|TRBV5-6|TRBD2|once
TGTGCCAGCAGCGTAAGCGGGAGTAAGTTCTTC
CASSVSGSKFF
>TRBJ1-1|TRBV30|.|.
TGTGCCTGGGGAGGCGTTGGTCGACTCTTT
CAWGGVGRLF
>TRBJ1-4|TRBV7-2|.|few
TGTGCCAGCAGCTTAGAATTTGGCTCAACTAATGAAAAACTGTTTTTT
CASSLEFGSTNEKLFF
>TRBJ1-1|TRBV5-1|TRBD1|.
TGCGCCAGCAGCTCCCCGGGAGGGGGCGTAACTGAAGCTTTCTTT
CASSSPGGGVTEAFF
>TRBJ2-5|TRBV6-2/TRBV6-3|.|.
TGTGCCAGCAGTTACGTGTCGGAGACCCAGTACTTC
CASSYVSETQYF
>TRBJ2-7|TRBV7-6|TRBD2|.
TGTGCCAGCAGCTCCCCGACTAGCGGACCCTACGAGCAGTACTTC
CASSSPTSGPYEQYF
>TRBJ1-5|TRBV3-1/TRBV3-2|TRBD1|.
TGTGCCAGCAGCTCCGGGACAGGGGTTCGACCCAATCAGCCCCAGCATTTT
CASSSGTGVRPNQPQHF
>TRBJ2-5|TRBV7-2|.|.
TGTGCCAGCAGCTTAGCTACTACTTTTGACGCCCTGGCTCGAGAGACCCAGTACTTC
CASSLATTFDALARETQYF
>TRBJ2-2|TRBV29-1|TRBD2|.
TGCAGCGTTGAGCTAGCGGGAGGGTCGAACACCGGGGAGCTGTTTTTT
CSVELAGGSNTGELFF
>TRBJ1-1|TRBV28|.|.
TGTGCCACCCTTGGCGGGGGGGTTACTGAAGCTTTCTTT
CATLGGGVTEAFF
>TRBJ2-4|TRBV18|TRBD2|.
TGTGCCAGCTCACCGATGCGGCTAGCGGGATCCCTAGCCAAAAACATTCAGTACTTC
CASSPMRLAGSLAKNIQYF
>TRBJ2-1|TRBV7-3|TRBD2|once
TGTGCCAGCAGCGCTGCCCCGGGACTAGCGGGAGGGTATGAGCAGTTCTTC
CASSAAPGLAGGYEQFF
>TRBJ2-7|TRBV6-1|TRBD1|few
TGTGCCAGCAGTGAAGGGGACAGGGGTATTTACGAGCAGTACTTC
CASSEGDRGIYEQYF
>TRBJ2-1|TRBV19|TRBD2|.
TGTGCCAGTAGTCTTCAGCGGGGGGGGAATGAGCAGTTCTTC
CASSLQRGGNEQFF
>TRBJ1-4|TRBV6-5|.|once
TGTGCCAGCAGTTACACGCCAACTAATGAAAAACTGTTTTTT
CASSYTPTNEKLFF
>TRBJ1-6|TRBV6-6|TRBD1|.
TGTGCCAGCAGTGAGACAGGGGGCCGTAATTCACCCCTCCACTTT
CASSETGGRNSPLHF
>TRBJ2-3|TRBV6-5|TRBD2|.
TGTGCCACCCACCGGACTAGCGGGAGCACAGATACGCAGTATTTT
CATHRTSGSTDTQYF
>TRBJ2-7|TRBV30|TRBD1|.
TGTGCCTGGAGTGGGACAGGGCACGAGCAGTACTTC
CAWSGTGHEQYF
>TRBJ2-1|TRBV19|.|.
TGTGCCAGTGCGCTCCAACCGGCGGGCACGTACAATGAGCAGTTCTTC
CASALQPAGTYNEQFF
>TRBJ1-1|TRBV5-1|.|once
TGCGCCAGCAGCTTCTACAGTACGAACACTGAAGCTTTCTTT
CASSFYSTNTEAFF
>TRBJ2-7|TRBV19|TRBD1|.
TGTGCCAGTAGACCCGGGACAGGAGTAACCTACGAGCAGTACTTC
CASRPGTGVTYEQYF
>TRBJ2-2|TRBV5-1|TRBD1|.
TGCGCCAGCAGCCCCAGACAGGGTGCCGGGGAGCTGTTTTTT
CASSPRQGAGELFF
>TRBJ2-7|TRBV2|.|once
TGTGCCAGCTGTCGGACTTACGAGCAGTACTTC
CASCRTYEQYF
>TRBJ2-5|TRBV19|.|.
TGTGCCAGTAGTCCTGGACAGATGGAGACCCAGTACTTC
CASSPGQMETQYF
>TRBJ1-1|TRBV7-3|.|.
TGTGCCAGCAGCTTAATCCGGTTCACTGAAGCTTTCTTT
CASSLIRFTEAFF
>TRBJ2-7|TRBV27|.|.
TGTGCCAGCAGGGTGAGCGGCCAGGGCTTATACGAGCAGTACTTC
CASRVSGQGLYEQYF
>TRBJ2-1|TRBV25-1|.|.
TGTGCCAGCAGTGAAGCCAGGGGTAGGAATGAGCAGTTCTTC
CASSEARGRNEQFF
>TRBJ2-7|TRBV3-1/TRBV3-2|.|.
TGTGCCAGCAGCCAAGGCAGGGACGGCGAGCAGTACTTC
CASSQGRDGEQYF